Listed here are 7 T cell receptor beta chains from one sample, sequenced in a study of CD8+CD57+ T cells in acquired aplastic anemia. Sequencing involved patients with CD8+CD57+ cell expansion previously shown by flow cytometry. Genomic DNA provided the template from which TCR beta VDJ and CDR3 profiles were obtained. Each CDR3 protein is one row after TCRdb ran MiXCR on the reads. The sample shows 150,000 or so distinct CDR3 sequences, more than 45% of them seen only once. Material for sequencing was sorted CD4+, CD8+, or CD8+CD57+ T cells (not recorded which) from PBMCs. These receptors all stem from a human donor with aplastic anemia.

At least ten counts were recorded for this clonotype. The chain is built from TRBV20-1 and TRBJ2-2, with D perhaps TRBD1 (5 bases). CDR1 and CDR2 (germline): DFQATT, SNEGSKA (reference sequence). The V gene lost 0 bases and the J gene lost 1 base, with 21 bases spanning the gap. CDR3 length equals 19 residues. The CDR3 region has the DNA TGCAGTGCTAGAGATCTCCCCGACAGTCTCCTGGGGAACACCGGGGAGCTGTTTTTT. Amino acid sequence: CSARDLPDSLLGNTGELFF.

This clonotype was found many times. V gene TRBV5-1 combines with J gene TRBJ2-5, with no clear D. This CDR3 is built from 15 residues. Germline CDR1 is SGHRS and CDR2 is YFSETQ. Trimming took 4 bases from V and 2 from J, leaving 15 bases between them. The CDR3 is CASSHSLSVQETQYF. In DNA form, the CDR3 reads TGCGCCAGCAGCCACTCCCTGAGCGTTCAAGAGACCCAGTACTTC.

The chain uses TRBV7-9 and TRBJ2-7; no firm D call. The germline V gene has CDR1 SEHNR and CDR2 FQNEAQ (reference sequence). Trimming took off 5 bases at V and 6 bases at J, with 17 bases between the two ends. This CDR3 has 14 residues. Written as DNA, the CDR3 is TGTGCCAGCAGCCGGGTTGCAGGAGAATCCGAGCAGTACTTC. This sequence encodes CASSRVAGESEQYF.

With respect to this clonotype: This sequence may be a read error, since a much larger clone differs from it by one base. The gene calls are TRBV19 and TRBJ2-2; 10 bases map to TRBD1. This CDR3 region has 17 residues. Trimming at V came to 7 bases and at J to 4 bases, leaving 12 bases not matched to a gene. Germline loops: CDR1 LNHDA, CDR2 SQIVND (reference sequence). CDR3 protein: CASIPDRGFASTGELFF. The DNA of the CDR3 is TGTGCCAGTATCCCGGACAGGGGGTTTGCGAGCACCGGGGAGCTGTTTTTT.

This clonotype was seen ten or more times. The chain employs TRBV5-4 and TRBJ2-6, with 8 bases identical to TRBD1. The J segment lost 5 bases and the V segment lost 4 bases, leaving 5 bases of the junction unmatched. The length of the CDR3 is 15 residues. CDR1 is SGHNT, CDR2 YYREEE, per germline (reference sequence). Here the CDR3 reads CASSQPGGRANVLTF. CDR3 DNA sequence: TGTGCCAGCAGCCAACCAGGGGGCCGGGCCAACGTCCTGACTTTC.

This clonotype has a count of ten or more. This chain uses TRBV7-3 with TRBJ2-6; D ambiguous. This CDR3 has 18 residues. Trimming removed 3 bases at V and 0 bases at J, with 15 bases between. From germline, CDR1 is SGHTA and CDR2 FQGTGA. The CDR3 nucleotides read TGTGCCAGCAGCTTCCGTAGTCCGAGGAACTCTGGGGCCAACGTCCTGACTTTC. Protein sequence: CASSFRSPRNSGANVLTF.

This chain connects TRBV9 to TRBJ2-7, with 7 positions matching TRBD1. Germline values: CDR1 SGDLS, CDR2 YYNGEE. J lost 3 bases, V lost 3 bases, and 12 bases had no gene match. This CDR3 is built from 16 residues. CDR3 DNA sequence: TGTGCCAGCAGCGATACCCCGACAGGGAAGGGCTACGAGCAGTACTTC. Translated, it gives CASSDTPTGKGYEQYF.